This T cell receptor (beta chain) was obtained from a study of beta chain features in type 1 diabetes. General observations from the study: Possible PCR preference for shorter templates applied equally to patients and controls. The naive, central memory and Treg TCRB repertoires looked more alike in patients than they did in healthy donors. In all four CD4+ subsets, TCRB CDR3 length was significantly, moderately reduced in type 1 diabetes. An over-representation of cells with high TCR expression could result from cDNA sequencing. VDJ junctions in type 1 diabetes patients carried more deletions and fewer insertions.

Reverse transcribing all isolated RNA meant expressed TCRB transcripts were sequenced. Generated by immunoSEQ multiplex PCR, the TCRdb table keeps only in-frame clones and is missing some. Seen here are 150,000 or so clones, about 63% observed once, and the top ten hold nearly 0.09%. Worth noting for this clone: Its antigen is currently unknown.

CDR1 SQVTM and CDR2 ANQGSEA come from the germline V gene. Trimming left V 1 base short and J 0 bases short, with 10 bases between. This CDR3 spans 15 amino acids. The sample consisted of naive CD4+ T cells from blood. The V call is TRBV29-1, the J call TRBJ2-4; D ambiguous. This receptor was identified in a man aged 30 to 45 with type 1 diabetes. The CDR3 reads CSVEVRKVAKNIQYF. DNA of the CDR3: TGCAGCGTTGAAGTCAGAAAGGTAGCCAAAAACATTCAGTACTTC. The variable domain in full, completed from reference TRBV29-1 and TRBJ2-4, reads SAVISQKPSRDICQRGTSLTIQCQVDSQVTMMFWYRQQPGQSLTLIATANQGSEATYESGFVIDKFPISRPNLTFSTLTVSNMSPEDSSIYLCSVEVRKVAKNIQYFGAGTRLSVL.